This is a list of T cell receptor beta chains from one sample in a study of CD8 T cells in Susac syndrome. TCRdb processed the immunoSEQ multiplex PCR reads anew with MiXCR; each CDR3 protein has one entry. The table shows under 200,000 distinct CDR3 sequences, with roughly nine tenths occurring only once. Sequencing was carried out using CD4+ T cells from PBMCs. The receptors derive from a human donor with Susac syndrome. CDR3s include the opening cysteine and the closing phenylalanine or tryptophan. Each record gives: V gene, clone size, CDR3 length, J gene, D gene, CDR3 DNA, CDR3 protein. D genes are given only for firm matches. Rows give clone size only sometimes, using once, few, many, or a class for an expanded clone.

TRBV20-1	-	15	TRBJ1-2	-	TGCAGTGCCCCGACGTCAAGGGGCGCGGACTATGGCTACACCTTC	CSAPTSRGADYGYTF
TRBV3-1	-	14	TRBJ2-7	TRBD1	TGTGCCAGCAGCCTGAGGACAGGGGGAGGCGAGCAGTACTTC	CASSLRTGGGEQYF
TRBV27	-	14	TRBJ2-1	-	TGTGCCAGCAAGGTACGCGGGAAGTACAATGAGCAGTTCTTC	CASKVRGKYNEQFF
TRBV12-3/TRBV12-4	-	13	TRBJ2-7	-	TGTGCCAGCAGTATGGACAGAATGCACGAGCAGTACTTC	CASSMDRMHEQYF
TRBV7-9	-	15	TRBJ1-4	TRBD1	TGTGCCAGCAGCTTCCGACAGGGCGTGGGAGAAAAACTGTTTTTT	CASSFRQGVGEKLFF
TRBV12-3/TRBV12-4	-	14	TRBJ1-3	-	TGTGCCAGCAGTTTCGAAGACTCTGGAAACACCATATATTTT	CASSFEDSGNTIYF
TRBV9	once	18	TRBJ2-1	TRBD2	TGTGCCAGCAGCGTAACGGGCGTAGGACTAGCGGGCCTCAATGAGCAGTTCTTC	CASSVTGVGLAGLNEQFF
TRBV3-1	-	16	TRBJ2-3	TRBD2	TGTGCCAGCAGCCAAGTTGCGGGGGGAAGCACAGATACGCAGTATTTT	CASSQVAGGSTDTQYF
TRBV10-3	-	14	TRBJ1-2	-	TGTGCCATCAGCGGGGGGCAGGGGCACTATGGCTACACCTTC	CAISGGQGHYGYTF
TRBV20-1	-	14	TRBJ2-3	TRBD2	TGCAGTGCTAGAGATGCGGGGGGCGCAGATACGCAGTATTTT	CSARDAGGADTQYF
TRBV6-2/TRBV6-3	-	16	TRBJ2-4	-	TGTGCCAGCAGTTACGCCGGGGTTAAAGCCAAAAACATTCAGTACTTC	CASSYAGVKAKNIQYF
TRBV12-3/TRBV12-4	-	13	TRBJ1-5	-	TGTGCCACCAGTGTAACAGTCCGTCAGCCCCAGCATTTT	CATSVTVRQPQHF
TRBV10-3	-	15	TRBJ2-2	TRBD1	TGTGCCATCAATGGGGGACAGATGAACACCGGGGAGCTGTTTTTT	CAINGGQMNTGELFF
TRBV24-1	-	16	TRBJ2-5	TRBD2	TGTGCCACCAGTGATTTTCGACTAGCGGGAAAAGAGACCCAGTACTTC	CATSDFRLAGKETQYF
TRBV3-1	-	17	TRBJ2-3	TRBD2	TGTGCCAGCAGCCAAGATTTGCGCGGGGGGTACACAGATACGCAGTATTTT	CASSQDLRGGYTDTQYF
TRBV30	-	16	TRBJ2-1	-	TGTGCCTGGAGTGTAGGGGGGGATGGCGAGTACAATGAGCAGTTCTTC	CAWSVGGDGEYNEQFF
TRBV15	once	14	TRBJ1-1	-	TGTGCCACCAGCCCGCAAACCGGGGGCACTGAAGCTTTCTTT	CATSPQTGGTEAFF
TRBV20-1	-	15	TRBJ2-1	TRBD2	TGCAGTGCTAGTAGCGGGGGGAACTCCTACAATGAGCAGTTCTTC	CSASSGGNSYNEQFF
TRBV2	few	14	TRBJ2-7	-	TGTGCCACCGGGACATCGAAAAGCTCCTACGAGCAGTACTTC	CATGTSKSSYEQYF
TRBV6-4	-	16	TRBJ2-1	TRBD2	TGTGCCAGCAGTGAGTTAGCGGGGTACTCCTACAATGAGCAGTTCTTC	CASSELAGYSYNEQFF
TRBV19	-	14	TRBJ2-7	-	TGTGCCAGTAGTAAACAGGTCGGAGCCTACGAGCAGTACTTC	CASSKQVGAYEQYF
TRBV12-3/TRBV12-4	-	16	TRBJ1-2	TRBD1	TGTGCCAGCAGCTCTTGGACGGGACAGCCTCTCTATGGCTACACCTTC	CASSSWTGQPLYGYTF
TRBV5-4	-	16	TRBJ2-1	-	TGTGCCAGCAGCCCTGGACTTACAATACTAGACAATGAGCAGTTCTTC	CASSPGLTILDNEQFF
TRBV6-1	few	15	TRBJ2-3	TRBD2	TGTGCCAGCTCACGGGACTACCAAAGCACAGATACGCAGTATTTT	CASSRDYQSTDTQYF
TRBV10-1	-	11	TRBJ2-7	-	TGCGCCAGCAGTGAGTTAGGCGAGCAGTACTTC	CASSELGEQYF
TRBV10-3	-	12	TRBJ2-5	-	TGTGCCATCAGTGACAAACAAGAGACCCAGTACTTC	CAISDKQETQYF
TRBV6-1	few	17	TRBJ2-3	-	TGTGCCAGCAGTCCCGTCCCCTGGGGCGGAAGCACAGATACGCAGTATTTT	CASSPVPWGGSTDTQYF
TRBV28	-	11	TRBJ2-1	TRBD2	TGTGCCAGCAGTGGGACTAGATCGCAGTTCTTC	CASSGTRSQFF
TRBV10-3	-	18	TRBJ2-3	TRBD2	TGTGCCATCAGTGATCCCAGCGGGGGGGCCATTCGCACAGATACGCAGTATTTT	CAISDPSGGAIRTDTQYF
TRBV6-2/TRBV6-3	-	15	TRBJ2-7	TRBD2	TGTGCCAGCAGTTACAACGGGAGGGCCTCGGGTGAGCAGTACTTC	CASSYNGRASGEQYF
TRBV12-3/TRBV12-4	-	17	TRBJ2-2	-	TGTGCCAGCAGCCCCCGGTTTGACGGAAAGAACACCGGGGAGCTGTTTTTT	CASSPRFDGKNTGELFF
TRBV9	-	15	TRBJ2-2	-	TGTGCCAGCAGCGCCCGGGACATGAACACCGGGGAGCTGTTTTTT	CASSARDMNTGELFF
TRBV2	-	15	TRBJ1-5	-	TGTGCCAGCAGGGGCAGGGGACTACTGAGTCAGCCCCAGCATTTT	CASRGRGLLSQPQHF
TRBV3-1	-	15	TRBJ1-2	TRBD1	TGTGCCAGCAGCCAAGAACAGGGGGCAGGCTATGGCTACACCTTC	CASSQEQGAGYGYTF
TRBV25-1	-	17	TRBJ1-6	-	TGTGCCAGCAGTGAATCCTCCAGGGCCTCCAACCATTCACCCCTCCACTTT	CASSESSRASNHSPLHF
TRBV5-4	-	14	TRBJ2-4	-	TGTGCCAGCAGCTCTCAAGGAGTCAAAAACATTCAGTACTTC	CASSSQGVKNIQYF
TRBV18	few	13	TRBJ1-5	-	TGTGCCAGCTCACCCGGCGAGGATCAGCCCCAGCATTTT	CASSPGEDQPQHF
TRBV7-9	-	15	TRBJ1-4	TRBD1	TGTGCCAGCAGCTTACAGGGGGCCAATAATGAAAAACTGTTTTTT	CASSLQGANNEKLFF
TRBV9	-	16	TRBJ2-2	TRBD2	TGTGCCAGCAGCGCCGGGACTAGCGGGAGAATCGGGGAGCTGTTTTTT	CASSAGTSGRIGELFF
TRBV20-1	few	12	TRBJ2-7	-	TGCAGTGCTAACCGGGGATCCTACGAGCAGTACTTC	CSANRGSYEQYF